These T cell receptor beta chains were read from a single sample in a study of T cell responses to AZD1222 COVID-19 vaccine. Using immunoSEQ multiplex PCR, the repertoire was profiled, and TCRdb retains in-frame clones only, with some absent. The sample has 110,000 or so clones; about 89% are singletons. The sample consisted of peripheral blood, taken 28 days after the second AZD1222 dose. Source of these receptors: an adult who received the AZD1222 COVID-19 vaccine. CDR3s include the opening cysteine and the closing phenylalanine or tryptophan. The D gene is left open where the match is weak. Clone size is given for some rows only: seen once, a few or many times, or a class if the clone is expanded.

clone_size	d_call	v_call	j_call	cdr3_nt	cdr3_aa
-	-	TRBV9	TRBJ2-7	TGTGCCAGCAGCGTAGGGGTTAGCGAGACCTACGAGCAGTACTTC	CASSVGVSETYEQYF
-	TRBD1	TRBV7-2	TRBJ2-7	TGTGCCAGCAGCCCAGGGGTACAGGGGTACGAGCAGTACTTC	CASSPGVQGYEQYF
-	TRBD2	TRBV29-1	TRBJ2-3	TGCAGCGTTTTCGGACTAGCGTTCTCTAGCACAGATACGCAGTATTTT	CSVFGLAFSSTDTQYF
once	-	TRBV19	TRBJ1-2	TGTGCCAGTAGTATAGCCGTCGGGCAGAGGTATGGCTACACCTTC	CASSIAVGQRYGYTF
-	-	TRBV18	TRBJ2-7	TGTGCCAGCTCTCCAGGGTACTCCTACGAGCAGTACTTC	CASSPGYSYEQYF
-	-	TRBV4-1	TRBJ1-1	TGCGCCAGCAGCCAAGGGGGTTTAGGAGCGTTGCACACTGAAGCTTTCTTT	CASSQGGLGALHTEAFF
once	-	TRBV27	TRBJ1-1	TGTGCCAGCAGTTTAAGGGCGACAGTATTGAACACTGAAGCTTTCTTT	CASSLRATVLNTEAFF
-	TRBD1	TRBV7-2	TRBJ2-1	TGTGCCAGCAGCCAAAGAACCGGGACAGGGGTAGGTGAGCAGTTCTTC	CASSQRTGTGVGEQFF
-	TRBD1	TRBV27	TRBJ1-1	TGTGCCAGCAGTTGGGACAGGGAGAGGAACACTGAAGCTTTCTTT	CASSWDRERNTEAFF
-	TRBD1	TRBV19	TRBJ1-5	TGTGCCAGTAGGGAGACAGGGTTTGGGGGTAATCAGCCCCAGCATTTT	CASRETGFGGNQPQHF
-	-	TRBV9	TRBJ2-3	TGTGCCAGCAGCGTAGCCGGGAGCACAGATACGCAGTATTTT	CASSVAGSTDTQYF
-	TRBD2	TRBV11-3	TRBJ2-2	TGTGCCAGCAGCAACTATTGGGAGGGGAACACCGGGGAGCTGTTTTTT	CASSNYWEGNTGELFF